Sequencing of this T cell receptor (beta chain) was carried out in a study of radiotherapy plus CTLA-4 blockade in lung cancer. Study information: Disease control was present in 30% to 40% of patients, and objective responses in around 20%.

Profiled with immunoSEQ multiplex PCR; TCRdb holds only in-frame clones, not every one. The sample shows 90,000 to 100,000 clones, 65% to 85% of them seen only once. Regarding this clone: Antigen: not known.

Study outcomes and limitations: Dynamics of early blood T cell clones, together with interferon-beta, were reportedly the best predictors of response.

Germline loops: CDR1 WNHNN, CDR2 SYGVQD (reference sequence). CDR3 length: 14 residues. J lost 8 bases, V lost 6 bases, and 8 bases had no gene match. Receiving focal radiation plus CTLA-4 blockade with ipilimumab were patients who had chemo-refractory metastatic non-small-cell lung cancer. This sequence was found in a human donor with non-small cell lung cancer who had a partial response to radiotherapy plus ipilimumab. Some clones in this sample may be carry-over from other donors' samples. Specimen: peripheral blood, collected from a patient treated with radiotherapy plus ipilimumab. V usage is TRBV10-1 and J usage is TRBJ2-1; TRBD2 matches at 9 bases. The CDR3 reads CASSQAGGWHEQFF. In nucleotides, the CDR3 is TGCGCCAGCAGCCAGGCGGGAGGGTGGCATGAGCAGTTCTTC.